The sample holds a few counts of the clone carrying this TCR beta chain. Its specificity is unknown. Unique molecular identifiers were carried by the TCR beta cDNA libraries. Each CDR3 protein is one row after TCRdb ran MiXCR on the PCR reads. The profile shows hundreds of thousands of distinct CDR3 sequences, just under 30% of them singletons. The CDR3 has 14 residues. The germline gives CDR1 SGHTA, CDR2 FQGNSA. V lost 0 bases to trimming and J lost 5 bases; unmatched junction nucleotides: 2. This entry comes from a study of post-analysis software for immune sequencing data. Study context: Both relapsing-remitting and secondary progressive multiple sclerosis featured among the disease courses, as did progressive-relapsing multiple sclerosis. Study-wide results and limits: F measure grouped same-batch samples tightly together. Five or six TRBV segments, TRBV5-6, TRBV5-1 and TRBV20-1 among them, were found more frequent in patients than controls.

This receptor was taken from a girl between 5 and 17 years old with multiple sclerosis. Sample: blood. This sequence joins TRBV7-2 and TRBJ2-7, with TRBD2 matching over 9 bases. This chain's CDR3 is CASSLASGRNEQYF. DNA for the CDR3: TGTGCCAGCAGCTTAGCTAGCGGGAGAAACGAGCAGTACTTC. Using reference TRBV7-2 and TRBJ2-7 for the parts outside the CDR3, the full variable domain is GAGVSQSPSNKVTEKGKDVELRCDPISGHTALYWYRQSLGQGLEFLIYFQGNSAPDKSGLPSDRFSAERTGGSVSTLTIQRTQQEDSAVYLCASSLASGRNEQYFGPGTRLTVT.